This T cell receptor (beta chain) stems from a study of Ad26.COV2.S vaccination and SARS-CoV-2 variants. Study background: Recipients of Ad26.COV2.S got it intramuscularly, once or twice 56 days apart.

Study conclusions and caveats: Vaccinees and placebo recipients showed similar non-spike TCR breadth.

On this clone: Its matching antigen is unknown.

The CDR3 totals 14 residues. Here immunoSEQ multiplex PCR was the method, and the copy in TCRdb shows in-frame clones only, minus some. Counted here are fewer than 500,000 clones, roughly 89% occurring once; the ten biggest clones make up about 2.5%. Treatment here: around 19 received Ad26.COV2.S at low or high dose, single or two shots; about 5 received placebo; per-sample allocation not given. Samples came from day 63 after the first vaccine or placebo injection. An adult donor aged 18-55 years was enrolled in Boston. The J gene is TRBJ2-5, the V gene TRBV12-2; the tabulated D call, TRBD1, remains unverified against the DNA. TRBV12-2 constitutes a pseudogene. Source: peripheral blood, taken in a trial of Ad26.COV2.S vaccine versus placebo. The clonotype was recovered from a person aged 18-60 years who received the Ad26.COV2.S COVID-19 vaccine or a placebo. This chain's CDR3 is CASRLDTVAETQYF. In DNA, the CDR3 is TGTGCAAGTCGCTTAGATACAGTCGCTGAGACCCAGTACTTC.